This T cell receptor (beta chain) was identified in a study of T-cell memory formation after mild COVID-19. The V gene's germline CDR1 is SEHNR and CDR2 FQNEAQ (reference sequence). Deletions cut 5 bases from V and 1 base from J, with 9 bases between. The CDR3 is 13 residues long. Concerning this clonotype: Its antigen is still unknown.

The study, taken as a whole, reports: Clones shrinking from day 15 to 85 showed even CD4/CD8 mixes; later expanders tilted CD4+. The SARS-CoV-2 specificity of second-wave clones reaching peak at day 37 remained unverified.

Constant-segment-primed 5'RACE gave TCR alpha and TCR beta cDNA libraries with sample barcodes and UMIs. TCRdb re-called the 5' RACE reads with MiXCR, one entry per CDR3 protein. The profile shows under 200,000 distinct CDR3 sequences, roughly 31% of them singletons. The chain is built from TRBV7-9 and TRBJ2-7; possibly TRBD1 for D (6 bases). Sequenced: PBMCs or a T cell subset sorted from them (not recorded which). The TCR comes from an adult woman who had mild COVID-19 (a few samples of this study predate the infection). Cell type and time point are not known. CDR3 protein: CASSRTGSYEQYF. The CDR3 nucleotides are TGTGCCAGCAGCCGAACAGGGTCCTACGAGCAGTACTTC.